This T cell receptor (beta chain) was profiled in a study of PD-1 blockade in classical Hodgkin lymphoma. Time point given: cycle 4 day 1 (C4D1), after five to seven weeks of nivolumab. Exposure to brentuximab vedotin varied, and each patient had relapsed following autologous stem cell transplantation. General study points: Baseline diversity was lower in partial responders and progressors than complete responders. Newly diagnosed patients reportedly had lower baseline TCR diversity than healthy donors. Patients who initiated nivolumab within 1 year of ASCT were excluded.

Method: immunoSEQ multiplex PCR; TCRdb's copy keeps in-frame clones and lacks some. The sample consists of tens of thousands of clones, about 90% of them appearing once. As concerns this clone: Its antigen is unidentified.

The clonotype originates from a human donor with classical Hodgkin lymphoma. Here the sequenced sample was peripheral blood mononuclear cells (PBMCs), taken before the fourth cycle of nivolumab.

The CDR3 coding sequence is TGCAGCCCCCCGGGACTAGTCTCAGATACGCAGTATTTT. Its protein product is CSPPGLVSDTQYF. V and J are TRBV29-1 and TRBJ2-3, with TRBD2 identical over 8 bases. There are 13 residues in the CDR3. Germline values: CDR1 SQVTM, CDR2 ANQGSEA. The V and J ends lost 8 bases and 4 bases, in that order; junction bases with no gene match: 8.